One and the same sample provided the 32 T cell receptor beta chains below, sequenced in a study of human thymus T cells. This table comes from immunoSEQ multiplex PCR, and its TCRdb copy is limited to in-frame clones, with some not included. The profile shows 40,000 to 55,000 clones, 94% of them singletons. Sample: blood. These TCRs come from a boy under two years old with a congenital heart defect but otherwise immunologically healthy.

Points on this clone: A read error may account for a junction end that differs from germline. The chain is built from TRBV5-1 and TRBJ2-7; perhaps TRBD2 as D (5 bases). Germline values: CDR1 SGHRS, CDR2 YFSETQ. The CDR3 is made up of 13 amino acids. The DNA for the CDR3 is TGCGCCAGCAGCTCGCCAGCGGCGTACGGGCAGTACTTC. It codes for CASSSPAAYGQYF.

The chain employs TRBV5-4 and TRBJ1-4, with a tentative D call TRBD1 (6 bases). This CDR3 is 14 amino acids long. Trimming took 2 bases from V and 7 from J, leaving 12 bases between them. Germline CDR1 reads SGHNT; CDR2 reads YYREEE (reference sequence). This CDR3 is CASSLRGEGEKLFF. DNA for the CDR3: TGTGCCAGCAGCTTAAGGGGGGAAGGTGAAAAACTGTTTTTT.

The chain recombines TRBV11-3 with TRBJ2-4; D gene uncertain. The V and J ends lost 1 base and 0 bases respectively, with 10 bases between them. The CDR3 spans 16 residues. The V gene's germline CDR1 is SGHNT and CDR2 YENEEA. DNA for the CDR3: TGTGCCAGCAGCTTAGGAGGCTACTTAGCCAAAAACATTCAGTACTTC. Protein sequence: CASSLGGYLAKNIQYF.

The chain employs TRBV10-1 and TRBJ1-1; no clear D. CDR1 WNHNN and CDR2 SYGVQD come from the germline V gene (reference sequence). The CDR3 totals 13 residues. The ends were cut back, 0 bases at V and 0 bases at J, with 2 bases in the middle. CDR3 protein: CASSESMNTEAFF. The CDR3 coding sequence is TGCGCCAGCAGTGAGTCAATGAACACTGAAGCTTTCTTT.

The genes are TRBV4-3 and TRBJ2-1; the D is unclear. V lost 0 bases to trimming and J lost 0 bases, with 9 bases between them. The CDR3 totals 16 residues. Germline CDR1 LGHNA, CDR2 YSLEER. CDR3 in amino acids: CASSQDRVASYNEQFF. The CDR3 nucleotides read TGCGCCAGCAGCCAAGATCGGGTAGCCTCCTACAATGAGCAGTTCTTC.

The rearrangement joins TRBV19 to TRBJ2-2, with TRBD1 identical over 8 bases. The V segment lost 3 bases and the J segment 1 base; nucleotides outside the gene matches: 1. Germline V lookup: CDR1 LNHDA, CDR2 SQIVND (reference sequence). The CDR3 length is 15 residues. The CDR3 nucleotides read TGTGCCAGTAGTATGGGGACAGGGAACACCGGGGAGCTGTTTTTT. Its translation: CASSMGTGNTGELFF.

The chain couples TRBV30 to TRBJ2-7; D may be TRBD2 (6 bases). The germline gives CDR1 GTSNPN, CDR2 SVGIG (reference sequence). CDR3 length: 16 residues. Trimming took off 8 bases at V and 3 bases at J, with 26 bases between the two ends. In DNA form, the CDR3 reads TGTGCCAGCATTAGCGGACCCTTAGGTATACGCTACGAGCAGTACTTC. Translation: CASISGPLGIRYEQYF.

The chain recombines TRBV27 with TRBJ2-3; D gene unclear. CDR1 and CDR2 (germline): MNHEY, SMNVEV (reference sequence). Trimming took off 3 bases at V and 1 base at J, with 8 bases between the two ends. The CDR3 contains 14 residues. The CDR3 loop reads CASSFVAGTDTQYF. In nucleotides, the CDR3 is TGTGCCAGCAGTTTTGTGGCGGGCACAGATACGCAGTATTTT.

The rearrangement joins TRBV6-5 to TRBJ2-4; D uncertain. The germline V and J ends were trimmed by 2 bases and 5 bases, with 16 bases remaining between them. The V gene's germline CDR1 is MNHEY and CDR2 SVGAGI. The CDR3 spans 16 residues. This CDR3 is CASSYGPTVVQNIQYF. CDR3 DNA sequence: TGTGCCAGCAGTTACGGGCCCACCGTCGTACAAAACATTCAGTACTTC.

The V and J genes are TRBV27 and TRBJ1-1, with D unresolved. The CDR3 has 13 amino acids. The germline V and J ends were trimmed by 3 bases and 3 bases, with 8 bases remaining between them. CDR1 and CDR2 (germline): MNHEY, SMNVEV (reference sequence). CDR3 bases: TGTGCCAGCAGTTTGATCGGAGACACTGAAGCTTTCTTT. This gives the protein CASSLIGDTEAFF.

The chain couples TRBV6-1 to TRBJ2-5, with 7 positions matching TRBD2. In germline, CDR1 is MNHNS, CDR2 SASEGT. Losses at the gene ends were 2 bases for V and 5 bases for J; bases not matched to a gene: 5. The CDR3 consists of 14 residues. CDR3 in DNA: TGTGCCAGCAGTGAACGTGGGACTAAGGAGACCCAGTACTTC. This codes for CASSERGTKETQYF.

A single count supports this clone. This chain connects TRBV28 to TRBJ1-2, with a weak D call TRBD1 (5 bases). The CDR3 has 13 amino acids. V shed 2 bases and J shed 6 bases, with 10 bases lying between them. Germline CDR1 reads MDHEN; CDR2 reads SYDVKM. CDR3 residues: CASSLQGLHGYTF. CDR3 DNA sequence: TGTGCCAGCAGTTTACAGGGTCTCCATGGCTACACCTTC.

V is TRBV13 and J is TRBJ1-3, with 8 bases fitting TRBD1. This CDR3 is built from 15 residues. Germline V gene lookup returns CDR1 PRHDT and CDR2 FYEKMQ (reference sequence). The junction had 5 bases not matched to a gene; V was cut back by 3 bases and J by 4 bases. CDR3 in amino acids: CASSFQGASGNTIYF. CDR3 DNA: TGTGCCAGCAGCTTTCAGGGGGCGTCAGGAAACACCATATATTTT.

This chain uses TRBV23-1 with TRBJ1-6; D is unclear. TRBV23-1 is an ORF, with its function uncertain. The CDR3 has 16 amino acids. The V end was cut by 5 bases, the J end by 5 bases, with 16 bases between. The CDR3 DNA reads TGCGCCAGCAGTTCCCGGATCAAGGTAAATAATTCACCCCTCCACTTT. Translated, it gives CASSSRIKVNNSPLHF.

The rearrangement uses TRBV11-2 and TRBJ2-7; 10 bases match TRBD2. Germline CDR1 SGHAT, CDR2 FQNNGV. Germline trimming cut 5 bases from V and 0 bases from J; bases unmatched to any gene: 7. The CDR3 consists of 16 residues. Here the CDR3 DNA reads TGTGCCAGCAGCCCTCTCGGGACTAGCGCCTCCTACGAGCAGTACTTC. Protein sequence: CASSPLGTSASYEQYF.

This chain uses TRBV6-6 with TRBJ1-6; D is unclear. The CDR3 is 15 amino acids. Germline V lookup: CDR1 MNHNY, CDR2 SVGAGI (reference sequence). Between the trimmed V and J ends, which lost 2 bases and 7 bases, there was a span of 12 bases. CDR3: CASSYPPDGNSPLHF. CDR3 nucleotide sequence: TGTGCCAGCAGTTACCCCCCGGACGGAAATTCACCCCTCCACTTT.

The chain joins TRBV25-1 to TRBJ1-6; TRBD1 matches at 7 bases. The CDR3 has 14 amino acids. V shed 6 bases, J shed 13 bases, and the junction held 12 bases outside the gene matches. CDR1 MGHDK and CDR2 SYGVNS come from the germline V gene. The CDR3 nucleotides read TGTGCCAGCAGCCAGACAGGGACTTTGGGGCCCCTCCACTTT. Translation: CASSQTGTLGPLHF.

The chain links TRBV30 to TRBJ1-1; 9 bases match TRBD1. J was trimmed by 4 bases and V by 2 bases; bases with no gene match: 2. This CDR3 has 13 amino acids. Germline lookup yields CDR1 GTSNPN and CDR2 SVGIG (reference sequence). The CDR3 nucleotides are TGTGCCTGGAGTTTACAGGGGGCCACTGAAGCTTTCTTT. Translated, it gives CAWSLQGATEAFF.

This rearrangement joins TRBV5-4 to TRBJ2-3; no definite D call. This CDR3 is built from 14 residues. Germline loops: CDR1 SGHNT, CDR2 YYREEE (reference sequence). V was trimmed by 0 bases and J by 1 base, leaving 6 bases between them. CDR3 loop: CASSLGRGTDTQYF. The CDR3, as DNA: TGTGCCAGCAGCTTGGGTAGGGGCACAGATACGCAGTATTTT.

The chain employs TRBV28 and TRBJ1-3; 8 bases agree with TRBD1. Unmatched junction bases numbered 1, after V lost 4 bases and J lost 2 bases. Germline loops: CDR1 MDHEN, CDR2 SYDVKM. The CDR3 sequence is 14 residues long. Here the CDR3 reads CASSCRGPGNTIYF. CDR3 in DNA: TGTGCCAGCAGTTGCAGGGGGCCTGGAAACACCATATATTTT.

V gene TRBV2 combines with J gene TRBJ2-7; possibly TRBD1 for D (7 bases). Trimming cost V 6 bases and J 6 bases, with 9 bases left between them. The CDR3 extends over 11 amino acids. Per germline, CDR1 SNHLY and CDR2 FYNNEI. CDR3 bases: TGTGCCAGCAGGGAGGGGGCCGAGCAGTACTTC. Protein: CASREGAEQYF.

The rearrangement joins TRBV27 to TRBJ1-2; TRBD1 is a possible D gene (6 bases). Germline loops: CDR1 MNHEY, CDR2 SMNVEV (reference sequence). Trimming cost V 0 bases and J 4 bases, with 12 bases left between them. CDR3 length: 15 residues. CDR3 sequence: CASSLSRGRVYGYTF. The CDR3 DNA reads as TGTGCCAGCAGTTTATCCCGGGGGCGCGTCTATGGCTACACCTTC.

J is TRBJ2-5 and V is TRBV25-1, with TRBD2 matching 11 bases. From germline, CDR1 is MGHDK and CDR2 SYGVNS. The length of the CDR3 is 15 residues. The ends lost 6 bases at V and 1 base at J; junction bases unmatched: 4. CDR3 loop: CASRTSGTSQETQYF. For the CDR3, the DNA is TGTGCCAGCAGGACTAGCGGGACTAGCCAAGAGACCCAGTACTTC. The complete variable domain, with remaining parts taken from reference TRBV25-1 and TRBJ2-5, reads EADIYQTPRYLVIGTGKKITLECSQTMGHDKMYWYQQDPGMELHLIHYSYGVNSTEKGDLSSESTVSRIRTEHFPLTLESARPSHTSQYLCASRTSGTSQETQYFGPGTRLLVL.

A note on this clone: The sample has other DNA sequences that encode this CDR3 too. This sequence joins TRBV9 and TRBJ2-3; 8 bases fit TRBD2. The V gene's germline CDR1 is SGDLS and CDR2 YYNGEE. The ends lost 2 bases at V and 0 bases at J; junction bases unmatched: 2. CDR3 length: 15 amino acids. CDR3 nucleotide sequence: TGTGCCAGCAGCGTCGGGGGGGCTAGCACAGATACGCAGTATTTT. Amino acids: CASSVGGASTDTQYF.

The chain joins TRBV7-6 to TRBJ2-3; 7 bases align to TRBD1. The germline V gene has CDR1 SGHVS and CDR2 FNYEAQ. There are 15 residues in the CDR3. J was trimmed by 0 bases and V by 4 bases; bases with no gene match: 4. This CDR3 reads CASSYTGASTDTQYF. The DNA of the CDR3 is TGTGCCAGCAGCTACACAGGGGCCAGCACAGATACGCAGTATTTT.

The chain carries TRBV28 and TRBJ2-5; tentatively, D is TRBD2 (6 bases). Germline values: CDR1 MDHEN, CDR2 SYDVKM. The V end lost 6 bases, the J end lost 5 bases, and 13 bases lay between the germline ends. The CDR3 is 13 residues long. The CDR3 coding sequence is TGTGCCAGCAGCCTCATGGAGGGGGAGACCCAGTACTTC. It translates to CASSLMEGETQYF.

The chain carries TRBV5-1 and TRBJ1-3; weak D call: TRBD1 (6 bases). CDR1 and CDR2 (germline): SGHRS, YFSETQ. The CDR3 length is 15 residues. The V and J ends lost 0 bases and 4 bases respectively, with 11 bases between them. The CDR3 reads CASSLEGHVGNTIYF. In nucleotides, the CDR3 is TGCGCCAGCAGCTTGGAGGGACACGTAGGAAACACCATATATTTT. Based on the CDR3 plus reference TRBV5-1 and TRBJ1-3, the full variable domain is KAGVTQTPRYLIKTRGQQVTLSCSPISGHRSVSWYQQTPGQGLQFLFEYFSETQRNKGNFPGRFSGRQFSNSRSEMNVSTLELGDSALYLCASSLEGHVGNTIYFGEGSWLTVV.

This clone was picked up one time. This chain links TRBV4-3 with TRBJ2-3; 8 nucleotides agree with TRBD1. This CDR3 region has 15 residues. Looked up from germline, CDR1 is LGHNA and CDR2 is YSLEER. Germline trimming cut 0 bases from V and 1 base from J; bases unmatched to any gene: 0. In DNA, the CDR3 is TGCGCCAGCAGCCAAGAGGGACAGGGCACAGATACGCAGTATTTT. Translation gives CASSQEGQGTDTQYF.

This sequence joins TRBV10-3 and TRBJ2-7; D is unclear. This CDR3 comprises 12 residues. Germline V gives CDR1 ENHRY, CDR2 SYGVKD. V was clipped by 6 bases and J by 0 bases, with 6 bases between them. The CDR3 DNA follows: TGTGCCATCAGGGACGGCTCCTACGAGCAGTACTTC. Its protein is CAIRDGSYEQYF.

This CDR3 is CATSRDQGSTDTQYF. The CDR3 DNA reads as TGTGCCACCAGCAGAGATCAGGGCAGCACAGATACGCAGTATTTT. This sequence joins TRBV15 and TRBJ2-3; maybe TRBD1 (5 bases). V dropped 0 bases and J dropped 0 bases, with 7 bases sitting between them. Germline CDR1 is LNHNV and CDR2 is YYDKDF (reference sequence). CDR3 length: 15 residues. The full variable domain, with the rest looked up from reference TRBV15 and TRBJ2-3, is DAMVIQNPRYQVTQFGKPVTLSCSQTLNHNVMYWYQQKSSQAPKLLFHYYDKDFNNEADTPDNFQSRRPNTSFCFLDIRSPGLGDTAMYLCATSRDQGSTDTQYFGPGTRLTVL.

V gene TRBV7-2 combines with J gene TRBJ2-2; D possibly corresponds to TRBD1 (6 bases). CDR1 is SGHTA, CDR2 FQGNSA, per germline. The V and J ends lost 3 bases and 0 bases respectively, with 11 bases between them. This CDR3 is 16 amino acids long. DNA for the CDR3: TGTGCCAGCAGCTTCCGACAGGACGCGAACACCGGGGAGCTGTTTTTT. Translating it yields CASSFRQDANTGELFF.

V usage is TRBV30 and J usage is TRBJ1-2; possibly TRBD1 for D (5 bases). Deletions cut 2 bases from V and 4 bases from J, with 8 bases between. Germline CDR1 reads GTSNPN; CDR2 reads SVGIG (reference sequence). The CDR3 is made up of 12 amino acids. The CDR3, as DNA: TGTGCCTGGAGTACAGGATCCTATGGCTACACCTTC. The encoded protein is CAWSTGSYGYTF.